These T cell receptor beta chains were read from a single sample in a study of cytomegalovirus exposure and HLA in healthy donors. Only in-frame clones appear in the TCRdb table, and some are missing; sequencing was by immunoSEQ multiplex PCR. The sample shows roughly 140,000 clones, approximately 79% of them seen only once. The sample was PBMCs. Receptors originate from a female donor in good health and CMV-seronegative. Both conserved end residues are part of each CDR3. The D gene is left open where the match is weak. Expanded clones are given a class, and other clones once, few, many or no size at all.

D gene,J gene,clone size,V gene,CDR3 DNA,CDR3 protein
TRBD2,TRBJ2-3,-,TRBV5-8,TGTGCCAGCAGCAAGGGATTTCTAGCGGGGGTCACAGATACGCAGTATTTT,CASSKGFLAGVTDTQYF
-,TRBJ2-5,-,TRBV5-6,TGTGCCAGCAGCCCCGGTCTTCGCCAAGAGACCCAGTACTTC,CASSPGLRQETQYF
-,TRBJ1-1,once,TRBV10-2,TGCGCCAGCGCTTCTGGGAGCAAGGGAGGAACTGAAGCTTTCTTT,CASASGSKGGTEAFF
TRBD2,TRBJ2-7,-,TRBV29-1,TGCAGCGTTGGAGTAGCGGGAGCTTACGAGCAGTACTTC,CSVGVAGAYEQYF
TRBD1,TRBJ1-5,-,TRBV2,TGTGCCAGCAGTGAGGGACAGGGAGGTCAGCCCCAGCATTTT,CASSEGQGGQPQHF
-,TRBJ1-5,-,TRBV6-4,TGTGCCAGCAGTGAGGGGGCCAGTCAGCCCCAGCATTTT,CASSEGASQPQHF
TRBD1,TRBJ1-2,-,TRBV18,TGTGCCAGCTCACCCGGACAGGGGAATGGCTACACCTTC,CASSPGQGNGYTF
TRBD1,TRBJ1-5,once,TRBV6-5,TGTGCCAGCAGTTCCTACAGGGGGCAAGATCAGCCCCAGCATTTT,CASSSYRGQDQPQHF
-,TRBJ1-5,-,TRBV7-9,TGTGCCAGCAGCTGGGGGGATCAGCCCCAGCATTTT,CASSWGDQPQHF
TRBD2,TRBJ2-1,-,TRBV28,TGTGCCAGCAGTTTACTACTAGCGGATTACAATGAGCAGTTCTTC,CASSLLLADYNEQFF
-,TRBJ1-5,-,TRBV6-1,TGTGCCAGCAGTGACGTCGTTGGGACAAGAAATCAGCCCCAGCATTTT,CASSDVVGTRNQPQHF
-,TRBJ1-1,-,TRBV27,TGTGCCAGCAGTCCTACGCCGGGATTCACTGAAGCTTTCTTT,CASSPTPGFTEAFF
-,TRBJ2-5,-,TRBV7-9,TGTGCCAGCAGCATAGGACGGGAAGAGACCCAGTACTTC,CASSIGREETQYF
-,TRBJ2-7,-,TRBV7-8,TGTGCCAGCAGCCCAACTCCGGGACACATCTACGAGCAGTACTTC,CASSPTPGHIYEQYF
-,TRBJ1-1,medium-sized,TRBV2,TGTGCCAGCTTACCAGAGGGGAGGACTGAAGCTTTCTTT,CASLPEGRTEAFF
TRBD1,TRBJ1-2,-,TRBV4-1,TGCGCCAGCAGCTCCGGGACAGGGGAGATTGGGGGCTACACCTTC,CASSSGTGEIGGYTF
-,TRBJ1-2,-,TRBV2,TGTGCCAGCAGTGAAGCGCTTCCGGGAAGGTATGGCTACACCTTC,CASSEALPGRYGYTF
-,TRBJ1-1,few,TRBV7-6,TGTGCCAGCAGCTTAGTGGGCCCCAACACTGAAGCTTTCTTT,CASSLVGPNTEAFF
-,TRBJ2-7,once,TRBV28,TGTGCCAGCAGCCCACAACGAGGAAAGCAGTACTTC,CASSPQRGKQYF
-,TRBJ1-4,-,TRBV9,TGTGCCAGCAGCGGTGGGGGGACAACTAATGAAAAACTGTTTTTT,CASSGGGTTNEKLFF
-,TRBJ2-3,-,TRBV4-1,TGCGCCAGCAGCCAAGAGTGGCACACAGATACGCAGTATTTT,CASSQEWHTDTQYF
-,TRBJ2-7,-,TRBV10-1,TGCGCCAGCAGTGGTCCGGACAAAACGGGTCGCCATTACGAGCAGTACTTC,CASSGPDKTGRHYEQYF
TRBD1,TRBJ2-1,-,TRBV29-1,TGCAGCGTTGACAGGGGCAGGGGGCGAAACAATGAGCAGTTCTTC,CSVDRGRGRNNEQFF